This entry lists 26 T cell receptor beta chains sequenced from one sample in a study of blood T cells in healthy people across ages. Sample-barcoded 5' priming and a J-beta primer mix drove a second PCR of roughly 7 to 11 cycles. TCRdb re-called the 5' RACE reads through MiXCR, storing one row per CDR3 protein. The repertoire consists of fewer than 800,000 distinct CDR3 sequences, with approximately 49% occurring once and the leading ten covering 30% to 40%. Sequencing was performed on blood. These receptors were collected from a woman aged 60-70 years in good health.

The chain joins TRBV6-1 to TRBJ1-5; tentative D call: TRBD1 (5 bases). The CDR3 is 15 amino acids. Germline CDR1 MNHNS, CDR2 SASEGT. Trimming removed 2 bases at V and 1 base at J, with 9 bases between. The CDR3 region has the DNA TGTGCCAGCAGTGAAAGCGAGGGGAGCAATCAGCCCCAGCATTTT. This sequence encodes CASSESEGSNQPQHF.

The chain joins TRBV5-6 to TRBJ2-5; a weak D match, TRBD1 (5 bases). Trimming took 0 bases from V and 3 from J, leaving 15 bases between them. Germline assignment: CDR1 SGHDT and CDR2 YYEEEE. The CDR3 is 16 residues long. CDR3 nucleotide sequence: TGTGCCAGCAGCTTGGTGGACCTCAAGACAGAAGAGACCCAGTACTTC. It specifies CASSLVDLKTEETQYF. The variable domain in full, with the rest retrieved from reference TRBV5-6 and TRBJ2-5, is DAGVTQSPTHLIKTRGQQVTLRCSPKSGHDTVSWYQQALGQGPQFIFQYYEEEERQRGNFPDRFSGHQFPNYSSELNVNALLLGDSALYLCASSLVDLKTEETQYFGPGTRLLVL.

V usage is TRBV29-1 and J usage is TRBJ2-5; 7 bases line up with TRBD1. Germline V gene sequence: CDR1 SQVTM, CDR2 ANQGSEA. This CDR3 contains 12 residues. V dropped 5 bases and J dropped 4; count of bases not matched to a gene: 4. CDR3: CSVTTGPETQYF. The CDR3 coding sequence is TGCAGCGTTACGACAGGGCCAGAGACCCAGTACTTC.

This clonotype appeared a few times. The rearrangement joins TRBV28 to TRBJ2-7; D unresolved. V was trimmed by 7 bases and J by 2 bases, leaving 9 bases between them. Per the germline V gene, CDR1 is MDHEN and CDR2 is SYDVKM. This CDR3 has 12 amino acids. The CDR3 nucleotides read TGTGCCAGCACGGGCAGAGCCTACGAGCAGTACTTC. This codes for CASTGRAYEQYF.

The sample holds one count of this clonotype. At one end, the junction sequence differs from germline, possibly due to a read error. J is TRBJ2-1 and V is TRBV20-1, with 14 positions matching TRBD2. From germline, CDR1 is DFQATT and CDR2 SNEGSKA (reference sequence). The CDR3 consists of 15 residues. The CDR3 DNA follows: TGCAGTGCTGGAGAGACTAGCGGGAGGGTGGGTGAGCAGTTCTTC. Its translation is CSAGETSGRVGEQFF.

V and J are TRBV29-1 and TRBJ2-1; no firm D call. The germline V gene has CDR1 SQVTM and CDR2 ANQGSEA. This CDR3 is built from 14 residues. V was cut by 7 bases and J by 3 bases, with 16 bases left in between. The CDR3 coding sequence is TGCAGCGCCGATTTCCGAAAACACTACAATGAGCAGTTCTTC. Protein product: CSADFRKHYNEQFF.

The chain uses TRBV7-3 and TRBJ2-1; D gene ambiguous. V gave up 5 bases and J gave up 3 bases, with 8 bases separating them. The CDR3 is made up of 13 amino acids. Germline assignment: CDR1 SGHTA and CDR2 FQGTGA. The chain's CDR3 is CASSKNNYNEQFF. The CDR3 DNA sequence: TGTGCCAGCAGCAAGAACAACTACAATGAGCAGTTCTTC.

This clonotype was counted between two and nine times. A much larger clone differs from this one at a single base, so this may be a read error. The V gene is TRBV5-1, the J gene TRBJ2-4; 9 positions match TRBD1. The J call may not be correct, given that the DNA end is closer to TRBJ2-7. The CDR3 has 14 residues. Germline lookup yields CDR1 SGHRS and CDR2 YFSETQ. CDR3 nucleotides: TGCGCCAGCAGCTTGACAGGGGGCTTCTACGAGCAGTACTTC. As protein: CASSLTGGFYEQYF.

This clonotype was seen more than once but under ten times. CDR3 sequence: CASSLSDRVYNEQFF. The CDR3 DNA reads TGTGCCAGCAGCTTATCGGACAGGGTGTACAATGAGCAGTTCTTC. The chain links TRBV7-2 to TRBJ2-1; 8 nucleotides line up with TRBD1. Germline CDR1 is SGHTA and CDR2 is FQGNSA. The CDR3 contains 15 residues. The J segment lost 4 bases and the V segment lost 2 bases, leaving 4 bases of the junction unmatched.

The gene calls are TRBV12-3 or TRBV12-4 and TRBJ2-1, with TRBD1 matching 8 bases. This CDR3 spans 15 amino acids. V shed 6 bases and J 6 bases; nucleotides not matched to a gene: 10. The CDR3 loop reads CASSTRQGIVNEQFF. DNA of the CDR3: TGTGCCAGCAGCACCCGACAGGGGATTGTCAATGAGCAGTTCTTC.

This clonotype was found a few times. The DNA for the CDR3 is TGTGCCAGCTCACCAGGAGCGCGCCAAGAGACCCAGTACTTC. Protein product: CASSPGARQETQYF. The V gene is TRBV18, the J gene TRBJ2-5; D gene uncertain. V lost 2 bases and J 1 base, leaving 8 bases between the germline ends. The germline gives CDR1 KGHSH, CDR2 LQKENI. CDR3 length: 14 amino acids. Together with reference TRBV18 and TRBJ2-5, the CDR3 gives the full variable domain: NAGVMQNPRHLVRRRGQEARLRCSPMKGHSHVYWYRQLPEEGLKFMVYLQKENIIDESGMPKERFSAEFPKEGPSILRIQQVVRGDSAAYFCASSPGARQETQYFGPGTRLLVL.

This clonotype was counted a single time. No conserved phenylalanine or tryptophan is present at the end of the CDR3, so a read error is the likely explanation. The gene calls are TRBV20-1 and TRBJ2-7, with 11 bases identical to TRBD2. The junction had 5 bases not matched to a gene; V was cut back by 3 bases and J by 4 bases. Germline CDR1 is DFQATT and CDR2 is SNEGSKA (reference sequence). CDR3 size: 14 residues. CDR3: CSARSGTSGYEQYL. The CDR3 DNA follows: TGCAGTGCTAGGTCCGGGACTAGCGGATACGAGCAGTACTTA.

This clonotype was seen once. J is TRBJ2-1 and V is TRBV30, with a weak D call TRBD2 (6 bases). Germline V gene sequence: CDR1 GTSNPN, CDR2 SVGIG (reference sequence). Trimming cost V 0 bases and J 8 bases, with 17 bases left between them. The CDR3 is 15 residues long. CDR3 DNA sequence: TGTGCCTGGAGTGTGGCTAGCGCGAGAAAATATGAGCAGTTCTTC. It codes for CAWSVASARKYEQFF. Full variable domain (remainder filled in from reference TRBV30 and TRBJ2-1): SQTIHQWPATLVQPVGSPLSLECTVEGTSNPNLYWYRQAAGRGLQLLFYSVGIGQISSEVPQNLSASRPQDRQFILSSKKLLLSDSGFYLCAWSVASARKYEQFFGPGTRLTVL.

This clonotype was counted a few times. The rearrangement links TRBV7-9 to TRBJ2-1, with D possibly TRBD1 on 5 matching bases. In germline, CDR1 is SEHNR, CDR2 FQNEAQ (reference sequence). The CDR3 has 12 residues. Deletions cut 0 bases from V and 10 bases from J, with 7 bases between. The CDR3: CASSLAGPEQFF. The CDR3 DNA is TGTGCCAGCAGCTTAGCGGGGCCCGAGCAGTTCTTC.

The CDR3 sequence: CASSLRGSDYEQYF. CDR3 DNA: TGCGCCAGCAGCTTAAGAGGTAGCGACTACGAGCAGTACTTC. The chain links TRBV5-1 to TRBJ2-7; a weak D match, TRBD2 (5 bases). CDR3 length equals 14 residues. CDR1 and CDR2 from the germline V gene are SGHRS and YFSETQ. Trimming cost V 2 bases and J 3 bases, with 12 bases left between them.

The chain uses TRBV28 and TRBJ1-2, with a possible D match to TRBD1 (6 bases). Germline CDR1 is MDHEN and CDR2 is SYDVKM. The CDR3 spans 16 residues. The V and J ends lost 5 bases and 3 bases respectively, with 19 bases between them. The CDR3, as DNA: TGTGCCAGCAGTCGCACCGACAGGCGCCTATACTATGGCTACACCTTC. This codes for CASSRTDRRLYYGYTF.

The V and J genes are TRBV7-2 and TRBJ2-3, with TRBD2 identical over 7 bases. V shed 6 bases, J shed 5 bases, and the junction held 17 bases outside the gene matches. The CDR3 is made up of 17 amino acids. CDR1 and CDR2 from the germline V gene are SGHTA and FQGNSA. CDR3 sequence: CASSPLFSGTPGDTQYF. In DNA, the CDR3 is TGTGCCAGCAGTCCCCTGTTCAGCGGGACTCCCGGAGATACGCAGTATTTT.

The chain links TRBV20-1 to TRBJ1-6, with D possibly TRBD1 on 6 matching bases. The germline CDR1 and CDR2 sequences are DFQATT and SNEGSKA (reference sequence). Trimming left V 6 bases short and J 9 bases short, with 18 bases between. This CDR3 region has 14 residues. This chain's CDR3 is CSADNNRVGSPLHF. The CDR3 bases are TGCAGTGCAGACAACAACAGGGTGGGTTCACCCCTCCACTTT.

The chain couples TRBV7-2 to TRBJ2-5; perhaps TRBD1 as D (6 bases). The CDR3 consists of 14 residues. V was clipped by 5 bases and J by 11 bases, with 21 bases between them. Per the germline V gene, CDR1 is SGHTA and CDR2 is FQGNSA. CDR3 sequence reads: CASSQGTFYNEQYF. In DNA, the CDR3 is TGTGCCAGCAGCCAAGGGACATTTTACAATGAGCAGTACTTC. The full variable domain, with the rest looked up from reference TRBV7-2 and TRBJ2-5, is GAGVSQSPSNKVTEKGKDVELRCDPISGHTALYWYRQSLGQGLEFLIYFQGNSAPDKSGLPSDRFSAERTGGSVSTLTIQRTQQEDSAVYLCASSQGTFYNEQYFGPGTRLLVL.

This clonotype has a handful of counts. The chain links TRBV29-1 to TRBJ1-1, with D possibly matching TRBD1 (6 bases). The germline V gene encodes CDR1 SQVTM and CDR2 ANQGSEA. The germline V and J ends were trimmed by 6 bases and 0 bases, with 17 bases remaining between them. The CDR3 sequence is 15 residues long. Written as DNA, the CDR3 is TGCAGCGTAATTAGGGGGGGTACAATGAACACTGAAGCTTTCTTT. Amino acid sequence: CSVIRGGTMNTEAFF. Complete variable domain (other parts from reference TRBV29-1 and TRBJ1-1): SAVISQKPSRDICQRGTSLTIQCQVDSQVTMMFWYRQQPGQSLTLIATANQGSEATYESGFVIDKFPISRPNLTFSTLTVSNMSPEDSSIYLCSVIRGGTMNTEAFFGQGTRLTVV.

The V call is TRBV7-9, the J call TRBJ2-7; D gene uncertain. Trimming cost V 5 bases and J 1 base, with 12 bases left between them. Germline CDR1 SEHNR, CDR2 FQNEAQ (reference sequence). The CDR3 loop spans 14 amino acids. The CDR3 coding sequence is TGTGCCAGCAGCCCCGGACCTGGGTCCTACGAGCAGTACTTC. Translation: CASSPGPGSYEQYF.

This sequence joins TRBV5-5 and TRBJ1-4; no clear D. The CDR3 runs 13 residues. V was pared by 1 base and J by 8 bases, with 9 bases between. Germline V CDR1 and CDR2: SGHKS, YYEKEE (reference sequence). The CDR3 region is CASSLFGEEKLFF. The CDR3 nucleotides read TGTGCCAGCAGCTTGTTCGGGGAGGAAAAACTGTTTTTT.

Note on this clonotype: Just one base apart from a much larger clone, this may be a read error. The V call is TRBV6-2 or TRBV6-3, the J call TRBJ2-5, with D possibly matching TRBD2 (5 bases). The CDR3 has 14 residues. V gave up 5 bases and J gave up 4 bases, with 14 bases separating them. Germline lookup yields CDR1 MNHEY and CDR2 SVGEGT. CDR3 DNA sequence: TGTGCCAGCAGTGATCGACCGGGGTCAGAGACCCAGTACTTC. It codes for CASSDRPGSETQYF.

This clonotype was seen more than once but under ten times. This sequence joins TRBV20-1 and TRBJ2-1, with 8 bases matching TRBD2. This CDR3 comprises 13 residues. Unmatched junction bases numbered 6, after V lost 7 bases and J lost 4 bases. Per germline, CDR1 DFQATT and CDR2 SNEGSKA (reference sequence). The CDR3 reads CSGQRESYNEQFF. The CDR3 DNA follows: TGCAGTGGCCAGCGGGAGAGTTACAATGAGCAGTTCTTC.

In its sample, this clonotype was seen a few times. This chain connects TRBV20-1 to TRBJ1-4; D gene unclear. V lost 3 bases, J lost 0 bases, and 14 bases lay in between. The germline gives CDR1 DFQATT, CDR2 SNEGSKA (reference sequence). There are 16 residues in the CDR3. This CDR3 is CSASVGVVATNEKLFF. CDR3 bases: TGCAGTGCTAGCGTTGGGGTCGTGGCAACTAATGAAAAACTGTTTTTT.

The chain joins TRBV20-1 to TRBJ2-7, with D possibly being TRBD1 or TRBD2 (6 bases each). Trimming took 4 bases from V and 6 from J, leaving 19 bases between them. In germline, CDR1 is DFQATT, CDR2 SNEGSKA (reference sequence). The CDR3 contains 14 residues. CDR3 loop: CSAIDLVGGGEQYF. The CDR3 nucleotides are TGCAGTGCTATTGATTTAGTAGGGGGAGGCGAGCAGTACTTC.